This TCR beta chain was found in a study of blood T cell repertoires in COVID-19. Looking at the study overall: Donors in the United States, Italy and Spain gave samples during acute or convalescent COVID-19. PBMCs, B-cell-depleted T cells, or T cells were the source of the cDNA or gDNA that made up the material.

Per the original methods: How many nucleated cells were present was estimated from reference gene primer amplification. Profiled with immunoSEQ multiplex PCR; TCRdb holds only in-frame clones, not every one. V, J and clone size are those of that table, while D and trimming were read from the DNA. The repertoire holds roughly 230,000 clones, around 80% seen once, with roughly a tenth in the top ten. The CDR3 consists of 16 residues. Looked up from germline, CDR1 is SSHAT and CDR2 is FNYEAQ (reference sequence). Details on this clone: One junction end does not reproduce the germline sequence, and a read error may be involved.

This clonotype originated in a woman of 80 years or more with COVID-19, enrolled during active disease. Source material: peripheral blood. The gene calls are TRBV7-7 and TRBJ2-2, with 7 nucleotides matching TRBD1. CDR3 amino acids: CASSLAPGGNTGELFF. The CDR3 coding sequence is TGTGCTAGCAGCTTAGCTCCAGGGGGGAACACCGGGGAGCTGTTTTTT.